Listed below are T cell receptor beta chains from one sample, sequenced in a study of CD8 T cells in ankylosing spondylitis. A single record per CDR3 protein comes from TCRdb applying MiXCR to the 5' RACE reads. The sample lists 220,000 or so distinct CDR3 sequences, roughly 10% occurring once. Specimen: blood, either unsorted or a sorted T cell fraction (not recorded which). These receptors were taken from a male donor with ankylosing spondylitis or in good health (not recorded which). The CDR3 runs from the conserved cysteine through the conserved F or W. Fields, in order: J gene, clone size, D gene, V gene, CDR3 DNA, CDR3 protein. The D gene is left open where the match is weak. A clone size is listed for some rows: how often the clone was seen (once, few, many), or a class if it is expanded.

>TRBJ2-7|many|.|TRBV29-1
TGCAGCGTGGTGGAGGGCTCTCTATTGAGGGAGCAGTACTTC
CSVVEGSLLREQYF
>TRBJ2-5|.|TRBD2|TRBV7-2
TGTGCCAGCAGCCAGAACCCAGCGGGGGGGGGAGAGACCCAGTACTTC
CASSQNPAGGGETQYF
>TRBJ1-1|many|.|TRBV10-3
TGTGCCATCGCACTAGAGGGGTGGCAACTCGGCACTGAAGCTTTCTTT
CAIALEGWQLGTEAFF
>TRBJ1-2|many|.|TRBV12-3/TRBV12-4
TGTGCCAGCAGTTTTGGAGGGGGCTACACCTTC
CASSFGGGYTF
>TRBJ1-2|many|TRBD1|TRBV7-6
TGTGCCAGCAGCTTAATGGGACAGGGGGTCTCTGGCTACACCTTC
CASSLMGQGVSGYTF
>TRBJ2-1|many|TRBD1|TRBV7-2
TGTGCCAGCAGCGTAGGGGACAGGAGGGGTCGTGAGCAGTTCTTC
CASSVGDRRGREQFF
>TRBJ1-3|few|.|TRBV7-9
TGTGCCAGCAGCTTAGAGGACACCATATATTTT
CASSLEDTIYF
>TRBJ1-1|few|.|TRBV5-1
TGCGCCAGCAGCTTGGGACTTCGGGGGGGAAGCACTGAAGCTTTCTTT
CASSLGLRGGSTEAFF
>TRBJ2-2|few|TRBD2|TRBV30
TGTGCCTGGCGGGGGACTAGGAAGGGGGAGCTGTTTTTT
CAWRGTRKGELFF
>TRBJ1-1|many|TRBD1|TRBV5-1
TGCGCCAGCAGGACCGGGACAGGTACCTTGAACACTGAAGCTTTCTTT
CASRTGTGTLNTEAFF
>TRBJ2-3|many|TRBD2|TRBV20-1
TGCAGTGCTAGGACGCCGGGGGGTGATACGCAGTATTTT
CSARTPGGDTQYF
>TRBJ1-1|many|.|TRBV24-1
TGTGCCACCAGTGATTTGGGGACTGAAGCTTTCTTT
CATSDLGTEAFF
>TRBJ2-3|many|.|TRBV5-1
TGCGCCAGCAGCCCCGGAGGGGTTAGCACAGATACGCAGTATTTT
CASSPGGVSTDTQYF
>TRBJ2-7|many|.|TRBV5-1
TGCGCCAGCAGCTTGGTGGGTCCGCCGACGGAGTCCTACGAGCAGTACTTC
CASSLVGPPTESYEQYF
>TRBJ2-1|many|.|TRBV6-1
TGTGCCAGCAGTCTCGGTGGGGCTAGTCCCCTGTACAATGAGCAGTTCTTC
CASSLGGASPLYNEQFF
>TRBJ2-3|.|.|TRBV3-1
TGTGCCAGCAGCCAATGGGACCCTAGCACAGATACGCAGTATTTT
CASSQWDPSTDTQYF
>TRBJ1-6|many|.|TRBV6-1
TGTGCCAGCAGCCGGGATCCCTATAATTCACCCCTCCACTTT
CASSRDPYNSPLHF
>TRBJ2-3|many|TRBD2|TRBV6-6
TGTGCCAGCAGAGGACTAGTCACAGATACGCAGTATTTT
CASRGLVTDTQYF
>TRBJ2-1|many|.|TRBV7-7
TGTGCTAGCAGCGTGGGGGCTAGCTCCTACAATGAGCAGTTCTTC
CASSVGASSYNEQFF
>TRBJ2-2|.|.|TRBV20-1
TGCAGGGGCCAGGCCCCGGGCTTAGTTCAGAACACCGGGGAGCTGTTTTTT
CRGQAPGLVQNTGELFF
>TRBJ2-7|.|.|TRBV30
TGTGCCTGGAGTGTAGGCGCCATAAGAGTCGCCTACGAGCAGTACTTC
CAWSVGAIRVAYEQYF
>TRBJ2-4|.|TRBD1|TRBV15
TGTGCCACCAGCAGAATGCCGGGACAGTTAAAAAACATTCAGTACTTC
CATSRMPGQLKNIQYF